The rows below give T cell receptor beta chains drawn from one sample of a study of cytomegalovirus exposure and HLA in healthy donors. The table came from immunoSEQ multiplex PCR; TCRdb's copy has only in-frame clones and leaves some out. The table includes roughly 38,000 clones, 60% to 80% detected once. The sequenced material came from PBMCs. The source of these receptors is a woman in her 30s in good health and CMV-seropositive. Each CDR3 is given with its conserved first and last residue. The D gene is left open where the match is weak. Size values are once, few and many counts, or a class for expanded clones, and some rows have none.

clone_size	v_call	j_call	d_call	cdr3_nt	cdr3_aa
.	TRBV2	TRBJ1-2	.	TGTGCCAGCCATAAACAGGGTCGGGGTGGCTACACCTTC	CASHKQGRGGYTF
.	TRBV7-8	TRBJ2-3	TRBD2	TGTGCCAGCAGCTTAGTGGGAGGGTCTAGCACAGATACGCAGTATTTT	CASSLVGGSSTDTQYF
once	TRBV6-4	TRBJ2-3	TRBD1	TGTGCCAGCAGTAAGAAGGGACAGGGATTAGATACGCAGTATTTT	CASSKKGQGLDTQYF
.	TRBV5-1	TRBJ1-1	.	TGCGCCAGCAGCTTGGAGGCAGGGTTAGGCACTGAAGCTTTCTTT	CASSLEAGLGTEAFF
.	TRBV30	TRBJ1-1	.	TGTGCCTGGAGTGTACAAAGTACCAGGGCTGAAGCTTTCTTT	CAWSVQSTRAEAFF
.	TRBV5-6	TRBJ2-2	TRBD2	TGTGCCAGCAGCCCCGGGACTAGCGGGACCTCGAGTACCGGGGAGCTGTTTTTT	CASSPGTSGTSSTGELFF
.	TRBV5-1	TRBJ2-2	.	TGCGCCAGCAGCTTTCCGGGAAACACCGGGGAGCTGTTTTTT	CASSFPGNTGELFF
.	TRBV6-5	TRBJ1-1	.	TGTGCCAGCCATCTTGGGCAGGGGCTGAACACTGAAGCTTTCTTT	CASHLGQGLNTEAFF
.	TRBV6-1	TRBJ1-5	.	TGTGCCAGCAGTGGACAGACAGCAAGCAATCAGCCCCAGCATTTT	CASSGQTASNQPQHF
.	TRBV6-1	TRBJ2-7	.	TGTGCCAGCAGTGAAGATCTTTTGGCAGGGTACGAGCAGTACTTC	CASSEDLLAGYEQYF
.	TRBV19	TRBJ2-5	.	TGTGCCAGTAAACCCTCCCAGCGGGCGGGGGAGACCCAGTACTTC	CASKPSQRAGETQYF
.	TRBV5-8	TRBJ1-2	.	TGTGCCAGCAGCCGTTATGGCTACACCTTC	CASSRYGYTF
.	TRBV6-5	TRBJ1-4	.	TGTGCCAGCAGTTACTCATCACTGCTGAATGAAAAACTGTTTTTT	CASSYSSLLNEKLFF
.	TRBV5-1	TRBJ1-5	.	TGCGCCAGCAGTAGTGGGGAGGGCAATCAGCCCCAGCATTTT	CASSSGEGNQPQHF
few	TRBV9	TRBJ1-2	TRBD1	TGTGCCAGCAGCCTAAGACAGGGAACGGATGGCTACACCTTC	CASSLRQGTDGYTF
once	TRBV5-8	TRBJ2-5	.	TGTGCCAGCAGCTTATACTCGGTGGAGACCCAGTACTTC	CASSLYSVETQYF
.	TRBV30	TRBJ2-6	TRBD1	TGTGCCTGGAGTCTCCGCAGGACAGGGATCTCTGGGGCCAACGTCCTGACTTTC	CAWSLRRTGISGANVLTF
.	TRBV2	TRBJ2-1	.	TGTGCCAGCACAAGGGGGGGCGGGCAGTTCTTC	CASTRGGGQFF
.	TRBV27	TRBJ1-4	.	TGTGCCAGCAGTCAACGACAGCTACCTAATGAAAAACTGTTTTTT	CASSQRQLPNEKLFF
few	TRBV2	TRBJ1-1	.	TGTGCCAGCAACCGGCGGGGGGGGGCAGGCACTGAAGCTTTCTTT	CASNRRGGAGTEAFF